This record looks at one TCR beta chain sequence and its context. The antigen is not known. Primers: 60 Vbeta forward and 13 Jbeta reverse. Clones were read by immunoSEQ multiplex PCR, and TCRdb kept only the in-frame ones, dropping some. The profile covers some 170,000 clones, with nearly 80% appearing a single time and 6% to 7% taken by the ten largest. CDR1 and CDR2 from the germline V gene are PRHDT and FYEKMQ (reference sequence). There are 15 residues in the CDR3. V lost 5 bases and J lost 6; bases outside the gene matches: 7. The data belong to a study of cytomegalovirus exposure and HLA in healthy donors. The study's findings and limits: Investigators reported about 160 TCR beta chains as tied to cytomegalovirus. A cluster of highly shared sequence variants was likely a sequencing artifact.

The TCR comes from a middle-aged man in good health and CMV-seropositive. Material for sequencing was PBMCs. J is TRBJ1-3 and V is TRBV13; 10 nucleotides line up with TRBD1. CDR3 region: CASSRLGQGTNTIYF. Here the CDR3 DNA reads TGTGCCAGCAGCCGTCTGGGACAGGGGACAAACACCATATATTTT.